The TCR beta chain described here comes from a study of blood T cell repertoires in COVID-19. On the study more broadly: PBMCs, B-cell-depleted T cells, or T cells were the source of the cDNA or gDNA that made up the material.

Original analysis: Nucleated cell counts were estimated from reference gene primer amplification. Measured with immunoSEQ multiplex PCR; TCRdb has only the in-frame clones, and not every one. V, J and clone size are those of that table, while D and trimming were read from the DNA. The sample yields over 70,000 clones, about 83% seen once. The V gene's germline CDR1 is KGHDR and CDR2 SFDVKD. This CDR3 spans 15 amino acids. The V gene lost 3 bases and the J gene lost 2 bases, with 12 bases spanning the gap. Sequencing was performed on peripheral blood. This TCR came from a man aged 25 to 40 with COVID-19, enrolled during active disease. The genes are TRBV24-1 and TRBJ1-1; a possible D gene is TRBD1 (5 bases). CDR3 sequence (DNA): TGTGCCACCAGTGATGGGGGGGTTGCAAACACTGAAGCTTTCTTT. Its protein is CATSDGGVANTEAFF.